The rows below give T cell receptor beta chains drawn from one sample of a study of blood T cell repertoires in COVID-19. Clones were read by immunoSEQ multiplex PCR, and TCRdb kept only the in-frame ones, dropping some. The sample has hundreds of thousands of clones; approximately 91% are singletons. Material for sequencing was peripheral blood. The receptors were sampled from a woman aged 50 to 65 with COVID-19, enrolled during active disease. CDR3s include the opening cysteine and the closing phenylalanine or tryptophan. A D gene is named only where the DNA matches it firmly.

D,J,V,CDR3
TRBD2,TRBJ2-7,TRBV4-1,CASSDLGGTAYEQYF
NA,TRBJ1-4,TRBV29-1,CSVAAGGREKLFF
NA,TRBJ2-2,TRBV5-1,CASSAGLLGETGELFF
NA,TRBJ1-4,TRBV9,CASSVGVLQGEEKLFF
TRBD2,TRBJ2-3,TRBV2,CASGGLDTTDTQYF
TRBD1,TRBJ1-6,TRBV10-3,CAISDLRTGSGSPLHF
NA,TRBJ1-6,TRBV5-1,CASSLRRESPLHF
NA,TRBJ2-3,TRBV19,CASRATDTQYF
TRBD1,TRBJ1-3,TRBV28,CASSFGQGGANTIYF
TRBD1,TRBJ2-7,TRBV28,CASSPDRGYEQYF
NA,TRBJ2-7,TRBV5-5,CASSLTATYEQYF
TRBD2,TRBJ2-3,TRBV19,CASSNSGDPSTDTQYF
NA,TRBJ1-4,TRBV4-1,CATKLNGEKLFF
NA,TRBJ1-4,TRBV25-1,CASSDPVHERGGGEKLFF
NA,TRBJ1-2,TRBV3-1/TRBV3-2,CASSQVAQVNGYTF
TRBD1,TRBJ1-2,TRBV6-5,CASSNGQVLGYTF
NA,TRBJ1-1,TRBV10-2,CASSERERTEAFF
TRBD1,TRBJ2-5,TRBV11-3,CASSRDRGETQYF
TRBD1,TRBJ1-1,TRBV2,CASGGTARMAIGKAFF
TRBD2,TRBJ2-2,TRBV11-3,CASSPGLAGGHYGELFF
NA,TRBJ2-1,TRBV4-1,CASSQTGGRSNEQFF
NA,TRBJ1-1,TRBV30,CAWSVSINTEAFF
TRBD2,TRBJ2-1,TRBV30,CAWGRGGGGTNEQFF
NA,TRBJ1-1,TRBV11-2,CASSLTPGRAEAFF